Below are 23 T cell receptor beta chains sequenced from a single sample in a study of blood T cell repertoires in COVID-19. TCRdb keeps only in-frame clones here, not all; method: immunoSEQ multiplex PCR. The sample records around 250,000 clones, 80% to 90% being singletons. The source material was PBMCs or T cells enriched from blood (not recorded which). All receptors derive from a woman aged 40 to 50 who had been exposed to COVID-19.

The chain links TRBV19 to TRBJ1-4; no clear D gene. Trimming took off 2 bases at V and 5 bases at J, with 9 bases between the two ends. Germline V gene lookup returns CDR1 LNHDA and CDR2 SQIVND (reference sequence). The CDR3 is made up of 14 amino acids. The CDR3 DNA sequence: TGTGCCAGTAGTATAAATCCTTCCAATGAAAAACTGTTTTTT. This gives the protein CASSINPSNEKLFF.

The chain joins TRBV24-1 to TRBJ2-2; 7 bases match TRBD2. The V gene end was trimmed by 2 bases and the J gene end by 0 bases; junction bases not matched to a gene: 5. The CDR3 loop spans 17 amino acids. The germline V gene has CDR1 KGHDR and CDR2 SFDVKD. The DNA for the CDR3 is TGTGCCACCAGTGATTACGGCGGGAGTGCGAACACCGGGGAGCTGTTTTTT. It codes for CATSDYGGSANTGELFF.

The CDR3 coding sequence is TGTGCCACCAGTGAAGGGGGAGGGAATCAGCCCCAGCATTTT. It encodes CATSEGGGNQPQHF. The chain links TRBV24-1 to TRBJ1-5; D may be TRBD1 (6 bases). CDR1 is KGHDR, CDR2 SFDVKD, per germline. Trimming stripped 4 bases from V and 4 bases from J, with 10 bases between. The CDR3 contains 14 residues.

The J gene is TRBJ2-1, the V gene TRBV4-3; 7 bases map to TRBD2. The germline gives CDR1 LGHNA, CDR2 YSLEER. V lost 0 bases to trimming and J lost 10 bases; unmatched junction nucleotides: 12. The CDR3 sequence is 16 residues long. Here the CDR3 reads CASSQDYASGIDEQFF. In nucleotides, the CDR3 is TGCGCCAGCAGCCAAGATTACGCGAGCGGGATAGACGAGCAGTTCTTC.

This clone has only a few counts. The chain has TRBV30 and TRBJ1-5; 8 nucleotides match TRBD1. Germline CDR1 and CDR2: GTSNPN and SVGIG (reference sequence). With 5 bases clipped from V and 2 bases from J, the junction kept 5 bases outside the gene matches. The CDR3 has 14 residues. The CDR3 nucleotides are TGTGCCTGGGGACAGGGAATGGGCAATCAGCCCCAGCATTTT. Protein product: CAWGQGMGNQPQHF.

V gene TRBV2 combines with J gene TRBJ1-5; D unclear. CDR3 length equals 16 residues. Trimming removed 7 bases from V and 0 bases from J, with 16 bases in between. Germline CDR1 and CDR2: SNHLY and FYNNEI. The CDR3 DNA reads as TGTGCCAGCACCACGACAACTAGAAATAGCAATCAGCCCCAGCATTTT. This sequence encodes CASTTTTRNSNQPQHF.

The chain recombines TRBV3-1 (or the pseudogene TRBV3-2) with TRBJ1-2; possible D gene TRBD1, 5 bases. Germline values: CDR1 LGHDT, CDR2 YNNKEL (reference sequence). The V and J ends lost 8 bases and 5 bases respectively, with 12 bases between them. The CDR3 length is 12 residues. CDR3 DNA: TGTGCCAGCGGTCAGGGTGGTTATGGCTACACCTTC. It encodes CASGQGGYGYTF.

The V and J genes are TRBV2 and TRBJ2-3, with a possible D match to TRBD1 (5 bases). Germline V gives CDR1 SNHLY, CDR2 FYNNEI. V lost 2 bases and J 2 bases, leaving 14 bases between the germline ends. The CDR3 extends over 16 amino acids. CDR3 in DNA: TGTGCCAGCAGTGAACGTGACAGCCTTAACACAGATACGCAGTATTTT. It encodes CASSERDSLNTDTQYF.

This chain links TRBV24-1 with TRBJ2-3, with 7 bases aligning to TRBD2. The CDR3 loop spans 15 amino acids. After removal of 4 bases from V and 3 bases from J, the junction contained 6 bases not matched to a gene. Germline V gene sequence: CDR1 KGHDR, CDR2 SFDVKD. In nucleotides, the CDR3 is TGTGCCACCAGTGAGGGAGCGGGGTCTACAGATACGCAGTATTTT. This sequence encodes CATSEGAGSTDTQYF.

The chain is built from TRBV28 and TRBJ2-7; tentative D call: TRBD1 (5 bases). This CDR3 region has 13 residues. Germline V CDR1 and CDR2: MDHEN, SYDVKM. Trimming took off 5 bases at V and 0 bases at J, with 8 bases between the two ends. CDR3: CASSGRGSYEQYF. CDR3 nucleotide sequence: TGTGCCAGCAGTGGAAGGGGCTCCTACGAGCAGTACTTC. The whole variable domain, remainder taken from reference TRBV28 and TRBJ2-7, is DVKVTQSSRYLVKRTGEKVFLECVQDMDHENMFWYRQDPGLGLRLIYFSYDVKMKEKGDIPEGYSVSREKKERFSLILESASTNQTSMYLCASSGRGSYEQYFGPGTRLTVT.

This rearrangement joins TRBV30 to TRBJ1-4, with a weak D call TRBD1 (6 bases). CDR3 length equals 14 residues. Trimming pared 2 bases from V and 6 bases from J, leaving 13 bases between. The V gene's germline CDR1 is GTSNPN and CDR2 SVGIG (reference sequence). CDR3: CAWSWRTVHEKLFF. The CDR3, as DNA: TGTGCCTGGAGTTGGAGGACAGTACATGAAAAACTGTTTTTT.

The chain couples TRBV19 to TRBJ1-1, with a tentative D call TRBD1 (5 bases). Germline V gives CDR1 LNHDA, CDR2 SQIVND (reference sequence). This CDR3 spans 14 amino acids. The V and J ends lost 3 bases and 2 bases respectively, with 10 bases between them. The CDR3 loop reads CASSIDSGNTEAFF. The CDR3 DNA reads TGTGCCAGTAGTATCGACAGTGGTAACACTGAAGCTTTCTTT.

J is TRBJ1-3 and V is TRBV20-1; D not certain. CDR1 is DFQATT, CDR2 SNEGSKA, per germline (reference sequence). V was cut by 8 bases and J by 1 base, with 6 bases left in between. The CDR3 has 11 residues. CDR3 nucleotide sequence: TGCAGTCTTCGGTCTGGAAACACCATATATTTT. It encodes CSLRSGNTIYF.

Notes on this clone: An end of the junction does not agree with germline; a read error may underlie this. The chain couples TRBV5-1 to TRBJ1-3; a possible D gene is TRBD1 (5 bases). The CDR3 spans 16 residues. Germline V gives CDR1 SGHRS, CDR2 YFSETQ. The CDR3 here is CASSSPNQGSGNTIYF. DNA for the CDR3: TGTGCCAGCAGCTCACCGAATCAGGGCTCTGGAAACACCATATATTTT. Full variable domain (rest looked up from reference TRBV5-1 and TRBJ1-3): KAGVTQTPRYLIKTRGQQVTLSCSPISGHRSVSWYQQTPGQGLQFLFEYFSETQRNKGNFPGRFSGRQFSNSRSEMNVSTLELGDSALYLCASSSPNQGSGNTIYFGEGSWLTVV.

The rearrangement links TRBV15 to TRBJ2-3, with TRBD2 matching over 7 bases. Germline V gene sequence: CDR1 LNHNV, CDR2 YYDKDF (reference sequence). Trimming took 3 bases from V and 1 from J; bases not matched to a gene: 7. This CDR3 comprises 16 residues. The CDR3 sequence is CATSSRAGPGTDTQYF. CDR3 DNA: TGTGCCACCAGCAGTCGAGCGGGACCAGGCACAGATACGCAGTATTTT. Looking up the rest from reference TRBV15 and TRBJ2-3 gives the full variable domain: DAMVIQNPRYQVTQFGKPVTLSCSQTLNHNVMYWYQQKSSQAPKLLFHYYDKDFNNEADTPDNFQSRRPNTSFCFLDIRSPGLGDTAMYLCATSSRAGPGTDTQYFGPGTRLTVL.

V is TRBV29-1 and J is TRBJ2-3; 8 positions match TRBD1. V lost 6 bases to trimming and J lost 6 bases; unmatched junction nucleotides: 5. The CDR3 covers 12 residues. Germline-derived CDR1 and CDR2 are SQVTM and ANQGSEA. This CDR3 reads CSVDRDSDTQYF. Here the CDR3 DNA reads TGCAGCGTGGACAGGGATTCGGATACGCAGTATTTT.

The chain combines TRBV5-8 with TRBJ2-7, with TRBD2 as a possible D gene (6 bases). The germline gives CDR1 SGHTS, CDR2 YDEGEE. The CDR3 has 12 residues. Trimming pared 6 bases from V and 3 bases from J, leaving 10 bases between. The CDR3: CASNGGVYEQYF. CDR3 in DNA: TGTGCCAGCAATGGCGGGGTCTACGAGCAGTACTTC.

The chain combines TRBV19 with TRBJ1-1, with D unresolved. Per germline, CDR1 LNHDA and CDR2 SQIVND (reference sequence). CDR3 length: 16 residues. Trimming stripped 6 bases from V and 2 bases from J, with 19 bases between. In DNA, the CDR3 is TGTGCCAGTAGACCCCCTAAACAGTTCCTTAACACTGAAGCTTTCTTT. This encodes CASRPPKQFLNTEAFF.

The chain is built from TRBV5-3 and TRBJ2-5; TRBD2 might be the D (5 bases). TRBV5-3 is flagged as an ORF with uncertain function. This CDR3 is 10 amino acids long. V lost 4 bases and J 11 bases, leaving 9 bases between the germline ends. CDR3 protein: CARSPPGQYF. CDR3 sequence (DNA): TGTGCCAGAAGCCCTCCGGGACAGTACTTC.

A few counts support this clone. The genes are TRBV4-2 and TRBJ1-2, with D possibly being TRBD1 (5 bases). Trimming stripped 3 bases from V and 6 bases from J, with 17 bases between. The CDR3 is 15 residues long. Germline-derived CDR1 and CDR2 are LGHNA and YNFKEQ. CDR3 nucleotides: TGTGCCAGCAGCCATGATTTGAGGCAGGGCGATGGCTACACCTTC. Its protein product is CASSHDLRQGDGYTF.

The V gene is TRBV7-3, the J gene TRBJ2-3; D is perhaps TRBD2 (7 bases). This CDR3 is built from 14 residues. The germline V and J ends were trimmed by 0 bases and 10 bases, with 14 bases remaining between them. Germline V gives CDR1 SGHTA, CDR2 FQGTGA. The CDR3 loop reads CASSLTVGGQSQYF. CDR3 bases: TGTGCCAGCAGCTTAACTGTGGGGGGGCAATCGCAGTATTTT.

The chain employs TRBV23-1 and TRBJ2-7; 11 bases fit TRBD1. TRBV23-1 is an ORF, and what it does is uncertain. The CDR3 covers 18 residues. J was trimmed by 4 bases and V by 6 bases; bases with no gene match: 17. The CDR3 region has the DNA TGCGCCAGCAGAAGGACAGGGGGCGGTGGGTGCCTCAGGTACGAGCAGTACGTC. This gives the protein CASRRTGGGGCLRYEQYV.

The rearrangement links TRBV4-3 to TRBJ2-7, with D tentatively TRBD2 (5 bases). Trimming took off 4 bases at V and 6 bases at J, with 13 bases between the two ends. CDR3 length: 13 residues. Germline CDR1 is LGHNA and CDR2 is YSLEER. CDR3: CASSLEVGVEQYF. CDR3 bases: TGCGCCAGCAGCCTTGAGGTCGGGGTCGAGCAGTACTTC.